One sample yielded the 18 T cell receptor beta chains listed below, sequenced in a study of neurological immune-mediated disorders. TCRdb independently ran MiXCR on the 5' RACE reads; one entry per CDR3 protein. The table has 40,000 or so distinct CDR3 sequences, roughly an eighth seen once. Input material: PBMCs. Source of these receptors: a woman between 45 and 65 years old with HTLV-1-associated myelopathy (HAM/TSP).

This clonotype was seen at least ten times. The chain is built from TRBV6-6 and TRBJ2-3; weak D call: TRBD2 (6 bases). The CDR3 has 14 residues. CDR1 and CDR2 from the germline V gene are MNHNY and SVGAGI (reference sequence). The V gene lost 6 bases and the J gene lost 6 bases, with 16 bases spanning the gap. The CDR3 DNA reads as TGTGCCAGCAGCTCACGGGGGTTGGGGGATACGCAGTATTTT. This sequence encodes CASSSRGLGDTQYF.

This clonotype was seen ten or more times. CDR3 coding DNA: TGTGCCAGCAGTGAAGGGACAGGGTTACATGAGCAGTTCTTC. It is translated as CASSEGTGLHEQFF. The V call is TRBV6-1, the J call TRBJ2-1, with 8 bases fitting TRBD1. Germline V gives CDR1 MNHNS, CDR2 SASEGT. The junction had 4 bases not matched to a gene; V was cut back by 1 base and J by 8 bases. The CDR3 sequence is 14 residues long.

This clonotype was seen repeatedly, ten times or more. The chain combines TRBV5-6 with TRBJ1-2, with TRBD1 identical over 11 bases. Germline V gene data show CDR1 as SGHDT and CDR2 as YYEEEE. There are 15 residues in the CDR3. V gave up 0 bases and J gave up 6 bases; unmatched junction bases: 4. CDR3 loop: CASSLAPGQGDGYTF. In DNA form, the CDR3 reads TGTGCCAGCAGCTTGGCGCCGGGACAGGGGGATGGCTACACCTTC.

V is TRBV7-9 and J is TRBJ1-1; the D gene is possibly TRBD1 (6 bases). The germline V and J ends were trimmed by 4 bases and 4 bases, with 16 bases remaining between them. The CDR3 runs 15 residues. Germline V gene data show CDR1 as SEHNR and CDR2 as FQNEAQ (reference sequence). CDR3 in DNA: TGTGCCAGCAGCTCCTGGGTGGGGGGCGGCACTGAAGCTTTCTTT. As protein: CASSSWVGGGTEAFF. The full variable domain, rest sourced from reference TRBV7-9 and TRBJ1-1, is DTGVSQNPRHKITKRGQNVTFRCDPISEHNRLYWYRQTLGQGPEFLTYFQNEAQLEKSRLLSDRFSAERPKGSFSTLEIQRTEQGDSAMYLCASSSWVGGGTEAFFGQGTRLTVV.

There are a few counts of this clonotype. The chain carries TRBV7-6 and TRBJ1-3, with D possibly matching TRBD1 (5 bases). Germline CDR1 and CDR2: SGHVS and FNYEAQ. Trimming cost V 5 bases and J 2 bases, with 13 bases left between them. CDR3 length equals 15 residues. CDR3 DNA: TGTGCCAGCAGCCCAGCGGGGGGGACTGGAAACACCATATATTTT. The encoded protein is CASSPAGGTGNTIYF.

This clonotype was seen many times. V is TRBV9 and J is TRBJ1-2, with TRBD1 matching over 10 bases. This CDR3 comprises 16 residues. V dropped 3 bases and J dropped 4; count of bases not matched to a gene: 9. Germline-derived CDR1 and CDR2 are SGDLS and YYNGEE. CDR3 region: CASSGGQGKRSYGYTF. Here the CDR3 DNA reads TGTGCCAGCAGCGGGGGACAGGGGAAGCGTAGCTATGGCTACACCTTC.

This clonotype has at least ten counts. V is TRBV12-3 or TRBV12-4 and J is TRBJ1-5; no clear D gene. The ends were cut back, 7 bases at V and 0 bases at J, with 7 bases in the middle. The CDR3 is 13 residues long. The CDR3 sequence is CASKRDSNQPQHF. CDR3 nucleotide sequence: TGTGCCAGCAAAAGAGATAGCAATCAGCCCCAGCATTTT.

The CDR3 nucleotides are TGTGCCACCGGAACGAAACAGGGGGCGACTGGCTACACCTTC. It codes for CATGTKQGATGYTF. The genes are TRBV19 and TRBJ1-2; 9 bases fit TRBD1. Germline V gives CDR1 LNHDA, CDR2 SQIVND (reference sequence). V was pared by 10 bases and J by 7 bases, with 13 bases of the junction left unmatched. The CDR3 runs to 14 residues.

At least ten counts were recorded for this clonotype. This sequence joins TRBV5-6 and TRBJ2-5; a possible D gene is TRBD1 (5 bases). This CDR3 contains 13 residues. Deletions cut 4 bases from V and 4 bases from J, with 11 bases between. CDR1 is SGHDT, CDR2 YYEEEE, per germline. CDR3 residues: CASSHQGRETQYF. CDR3 DNA sequence: TGTGCCAGCAGCCATCAGGGTCGAGAGACCCAGTACTTC.

A remark on this clonotype: A much larger clonotype is one base distant, so this may be a read error. The chain joins TRBV9 to TRBJ2-3, with a weak D call TRBD2 (6 bases). The germline V gene has CDR1 SGDLS and CDR2 YYNGEE. CDR3 size: 15 residues. Trimming shortened V by 5 bases and J by 2 bases, and 15 bases separated the two germline ends. The CDR3: CASRVTSGFTDTQYF. CDR3 DNA: TGTGCCAGCAGAGTCACAAGCGGGTTCACAGATACGCAGTATTTT.

At least ten counts were recorded for this clonotype. The chain has TRBV20-1 and TRBJ2-7; D is unclear. CDR3 length equals 16 residues. Looked up from germline, CDR1 is DFQATT and CDR2 is SNEGSKA (reference sequence). Trimming took 0 bases from V and 2 from J, leaving 17 bases between them. The CDR3 reads CSARDVKEHSPYEQYF. CDR3 DNA sequence: TGCAGTGCTAGAGATGTTAAGGAACACTCGCCCTACGAGCAGTACTTC.

The chain carries TRBV15 and TRBJ2-7, with 7 positions matching TRBD1. This CDR3 comprises 14 residues. Germline V gene sequence: CDR1 LNHNV, CDR2 YYDKDF (reference sequence). With V trimmed by 3 bases and J by 2 bases, 4 bases remained unmatched. This CDR3 reads CATSSLGQAYEQYF. As DNA, the CDR3 is TGTGCCACCAGCAGCTTAGGACAGGCCTACGAGCAGTACTTC.

Ten or more counts support this clonotype. The chain links TRBV29-1 to TRBJ2-1; 9 bases are a match to TRBD1. The CDR3 has 14 residues. J was trimmed by 4 bases and V by 3 bases; bases with no gene match: 4. The germline CDR1 and CDR2 sequences are SQVTM and ANQGSEA. CDR3 DNA sequence: TGCAGCGTTGATAGGGGGACAGGGTACAATGAGCAGTTCTTC. Translating it yields CSVDRGTGYNEQFF.

This clonotype was found many times. Written as DNA, the CDR3 is TGTGCCAGCAGCTTGGGGGACCTGGGCAACTATGGCTACACCTTC. It translates to CASSLGDLGNYGYTF. The chain uses TRBV5-5 and TRBJ1-2; possibly TRBD1 for D (5 bases). There are 15 residues in the CDR3. Trimming took off 0 bases at V and 2 bases at J, with 11 bases between the two ends. Germline V gene sequence: CDR1 SGHKS, CDR2 YYEKEE (reference sequence). Drawing the rest from reference TRBV5-5 and TRBJ1-2, the complete variable domain is DAGVTQSPTHLIKTRGQQVTLRCSPISGHKSVSWYQQVLGQGPQFIFQYYEKEERGRGNFPDRFSARQFPNYSSELNVNALLLGDSALYLCASSLGDLGNYGYTFGSGTRLTVV.

This clonotype occurred many times. The gene calls are TRBV10-3 and TRBJ2-3, with D possibly TRBD1 on 6 matching bases. Trimming shortened V by 3 bases and J by 2 bases, and 18 bases separated the two germline ends. The CDR3 has 17 residues. Germline V gene sequence: CDR1 ENHRY, CDR2 SYGVKD. As DNA, the CDR3 is TGTGCCATCAGTGAAGGTTTTGGGGGCCGCGCCACAGATACGCAGTATTTT. This encodes CAISEGFGGRATDTQYF.

Many counts were recorded for this clonotype. J is TRBJ2-3 and V is TRBV7-2; D gene unclear. Trimming took 2 bases from V and 6 from J, leaving 9 bases between them. Looked up from germline, CDR1 is SGHTA and CDR2 is FQGNSA. The CDR3 length is 13 residues. CDR3 protein: CASSLKARDTQYF. The CDR3 DNA follows: TGTGCCAGCAGCTTAAAGGCGAGGGATACGCAGTATTTT.

This clonotype was observed a few times. The chain is built from TRBV10-3 and TRBJ2-2; D possibly corresponds to TRBD1 (6 bases). Trimming stripped 7 bases from V and 5 bases from J, with 8 bases between. Per germline, CDR1 ENHRY and CDR2 SYGVKD. This CDR3 has 12 amino acids. The CDR3 bases are TGTGCCATCAAAACAGGGACCGGGGAGCTGTTTTTT. It encodes CAIKTGTGELFF.

The chain is built from TRBV7-2 and TRBJ2-1; the match to TRBD2 covers 9 bases. The length of the CDR3 is 11 residues. V lost 5 bases and J lost 14; bases outside the gene matches: 4. Germline CDR1 and CDR2: SGHTA and FQGNSA. The chain's CDR3 is CASSGRGGEFF. CDR3 coding DNA: TGTGCCAGCAGCGGGCGGGGGGGCGAGTTCTTC.